The TCR beta chain under discussion was sequenced for a study of T cell responses to AZD1222 COVID-19 vaccine. Points on this clone: The antigen is unknown.

The study, taken as a whole, reports: Most donors were white British and more were female, and clonal diversity was possibly underestimated.

Germline assignment: CDR1 SGHAT and CDR2 FQNNGV. There are 14 residues in the CDR3. Trimming took off 5 bases at V and 4 bases at J, with 12 bases between the two ends. Clones were sequenced by immunoSEQ multiplex PCR, and TCRdb holds only the in-frame ones, with some missing. The profile shows about 190,000 clones, around nine tenths of them singletons. The sample consisted of peripheral blood, taken 28 days after the second dose of the MenACWY control vaccine. The clonotype comes from an adult who received the MenACWY meningococcal vaccine as a control. This chain links TRBV11-2 with TRBJ1-3; D unclear. The CDR3 DNA reads TGTGCCAGCAGCCATGGGAGATCAGGAAACACCATATATTTT. It translates to CASSHGRSGNTIYF. Drawing the rest from reference TRBV11-2 and TRBJ1-3, the complete variable domain is EAGVAQSPRYKIIEKRQSVAFWCNPISGHATLYWYQQILGQGPKLLIQFQNNGVVDDSQLPKDRFSAERLKGVDSTLKIQPAKLEDSAVYLCASSHGRSGNTIYFGEGSWLTVV.